A selection of T cell receptor beta chains follows, all from one sample in a study of T cells expressing NK-cell markers. No DNA is given; TCRdb re-called the 5' RACE reads and lists each CDR3 protein once. The repertoire table contains over 200,000 distinct CDR3 sequences. The material sequenced was blood T cells: a sorted CD56 or NKG2C T cell subset, CD4+ or CD8+ T cells, or bulk PBMC T cells (not recorded which). The source of these receptors is a man aged 18 to 29 in good health. CDR3s include the opening cysteine and the closing phenylalanine or tryptophan.

TRBV2,TRBJ2-1,CASRKLLAGGPHEQFF
TRBV12-3/TRBV12-4,TRBJ2-5,CASSDLGIPGETQYF
TRBV5-1,TRBJ2-5,CASSLVPTGTETQYF
TRBV20-1,TRBJ1-5,CSATSGVTQQSWPQHF
TRBV6-5,TRBJ1-2,CASTRTGGGYTF
TRBV18,TRBJ1-2,CASSPTTGGIDYGYTF
TRBV18,TRBJ2-7,CASSPLSKGPYEQYF
TRBV20-1,TRBJ2-6,CSALQGSGANVLTF
TRBV12-3/TRBV12-4,TRBJ1-6,CASRGTGPNSPLHF
TRBV5-6,TRBJ2-3,CASSRNRGNLVTDTQYF
TRBV5-5,TRBJ1-2,CASSRVGANYGYTF
TRBV15,TRBJ1-1,CATSRGAVGANTEAFF
TRBV6-1,TRBJ1-5,CASNILGQDQPQHF
TRBV20-1,TRBJ2-1,CSAKGGRTSSYNEQFF
TRBV10-1,TRBJ1-1,CASRAGEMNTEAFF
TRBV20-1,TRBJ2-4,CSAPGNTKNIQYF
TRBV6-5,TRBJ1-5,CASSYRDQYSNQPQHF
TRBV14,TRBJ2-1,CASSQDWGGGSYNEQFF
TRBV3-1,TRBJ2-5,CASSPHGTAAETQYF
TRBV4-1,TRBJ2-5,CASRKTGSRETQYF
TRBV10-3,TRBJ2-2,CAAQNFTGELFF
TRBV6-2/TRBV6-3,TRBJ2-1,CASSYSGRANEQFF
TRBV27,TRBJ2-1,CASRTFLSGGSYNEQFF
TRBV7-2,TRBJ2-1,CASSLVRGLDEQFF
TRBV30,TRBJ1-1,CAWTVGGPAFF